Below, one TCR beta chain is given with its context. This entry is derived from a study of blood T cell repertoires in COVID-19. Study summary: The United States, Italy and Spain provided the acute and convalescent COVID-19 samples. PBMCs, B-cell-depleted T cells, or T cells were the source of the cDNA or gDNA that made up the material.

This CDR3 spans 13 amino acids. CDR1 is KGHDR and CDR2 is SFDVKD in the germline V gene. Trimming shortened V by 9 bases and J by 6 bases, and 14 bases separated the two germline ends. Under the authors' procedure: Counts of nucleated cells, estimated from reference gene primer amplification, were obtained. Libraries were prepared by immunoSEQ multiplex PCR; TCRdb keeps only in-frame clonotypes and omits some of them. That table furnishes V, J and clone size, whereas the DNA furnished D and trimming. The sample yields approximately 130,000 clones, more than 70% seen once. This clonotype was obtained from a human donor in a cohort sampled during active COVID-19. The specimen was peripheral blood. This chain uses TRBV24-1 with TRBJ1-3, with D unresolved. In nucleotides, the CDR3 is TGTGCCACCTCGCCTCACGGAGAAAACACCATATATTTT. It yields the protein CATSPHGENTIYF.